This T cell receptor beta chain comes out of a study of CD8 T cells in ankylosing spondylitis. Overall study results and limits: Clones linked to disease were reported to show significant enrichment in matched ankylosing spondylitis synovial fluid. CD8+ cells made up the disease-linked clones, which were relatively rare in peripheral blood. Made up of eight or nine highly homologous variants, a TCR beta motif appeared characteristic of ankylosing spondylitis blood.

Using its own MiXCR run on the 5' RACE reads, TCRdb lists one record per CDR3 protein. The table has about 540,000 distinct CDR3 sequences, roughly 13% seen once. Germline V gene sequence: CDR1 SGHRS, CDR2 YFSETQ. The ends were cut back, 0 bases at V and 1 base at J, with 10 bases in the middle. This CDR3 comprises 15 residues. This clonotype has just a few counts. Its matching antigen is unknown. The sequence was obtained from a male donor with ankylosing spondylitis. Material for sequencing was blood, either unsorted or a sorted T cell fraction (not recorded which). This chain connects TRBV5-1 to TRBJ1-1; D is uncertain. In DNA, the CDR3 is TGCGCCAGCAGCTTGGCCTTGGGAGGGAACACTGAAGCTTTCTTT. It yields the protein CASSLALGGNTEAFF.